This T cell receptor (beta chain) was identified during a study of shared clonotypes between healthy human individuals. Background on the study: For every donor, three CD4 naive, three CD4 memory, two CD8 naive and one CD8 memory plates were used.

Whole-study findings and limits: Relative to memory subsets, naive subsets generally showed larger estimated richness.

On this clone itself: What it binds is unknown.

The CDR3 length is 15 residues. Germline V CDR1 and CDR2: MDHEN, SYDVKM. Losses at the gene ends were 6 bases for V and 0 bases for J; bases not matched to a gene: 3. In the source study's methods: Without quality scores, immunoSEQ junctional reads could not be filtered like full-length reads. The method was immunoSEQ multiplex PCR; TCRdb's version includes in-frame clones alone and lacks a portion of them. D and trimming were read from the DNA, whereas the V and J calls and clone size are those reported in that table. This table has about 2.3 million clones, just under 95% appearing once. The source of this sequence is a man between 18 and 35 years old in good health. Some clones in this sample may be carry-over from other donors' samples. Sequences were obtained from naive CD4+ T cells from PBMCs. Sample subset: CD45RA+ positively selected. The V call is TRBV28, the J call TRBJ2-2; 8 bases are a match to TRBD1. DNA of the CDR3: TGTGCCAGCAGGAGGACAGGGACGAACACCGGGGAGCTGTTTTTT. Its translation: CASRRTGTNTGELFF.